The clone carrying this T cell receptor beta chain was seen a single time. TCRdb re-analyzed the PCR reads using MiXCR. The data contain about 11,000 clones, more than 25% of them singletons. The germline V gene encodes CDR1 SGHRS and CDR2 YFSETQ. The CDR3 length is 14 residues. Between the trimmed V and J ends, which lost 0 bases and 5 bases, there was a span of 9 bases. The data were obtained in a study of metastatic and nonmetastatic thyroid tumors. Patients had received no treatment of any kind before thyroid surgery. Sequencing was performed on tumor tissue. This TCR derives from a female donor with papillary thyroid cancer or a benign thyroid nodule (not recorded which). Some clones in this sample may be carry-over from other donors' samples. The J gene is TRBJ2-1, the V gene TRBV5-1; the D gene is possibly TRBD2 (6 bases). The DNA for the CDR3 is TGCGCCAGCAGCTTGGCCGGGACTCACAATGAGCAGTTCTTC. Encoded protein: CASSLAGTHNEQFF.